This T cell receptor (beta chain) appears in the sequencing data of a study of blood T cell repertoires in COVID-19 (dated by TCRdb to the early 2020s). Background on the whole study: Samples covering the acute and convalescent phases of COVID-19 were provided by collaborators in the United States, Italy and Spain. The material from the prospective study consisted of cDNA or gDNA derived from T cells, B-cell-depleted T cells, or PBMCs. Deeply sampled blood TCRbeta repertoires from subjects exposed to, actively infected with, or recovered from COVID-19 were included in the dataset. The repertoires were released in a freely available public database meant as a resource for research on the immune response to SARS-CoV-2. The samples were drawn from two sources: the first 160 participants of the ongoing ImmuneRACE study, and over 1,000 subjects contributed by 6 global collaborators. The sample metadata nearly always contained a de-identified subject ID, COVID-19 status, age in years and sex. Where available, HLA class I and class II types were taken from metadata supplied by the sample provider and were not determined by assay-based typing.

Here V drops 5 bases and J drops 12 bases, and the junction holds 16 bases not matched to any gene. CDR3 length: 15 amino acids, cysteine to phenylalanine. Only the CDR3 DNA stays, 45 bases, in frame from base 1. From a lookup of the germline V gene, CDR1 and CDR2 are SGHVS and FQNEAQ. The immunoSEQ Assay, a bias-controlled multiplex PCR, was used to amplify TCRbeta CDR3 regions from genomic DNA. Concerning the study's data processing: The number of nucleated cells in each sample was estimated by amplification of reference gene primers within the assay. To quantify the absolute abundance of each unique TCRbeta CDR3 rearrangement, sequence reads were collapsed and filtered. For each sample, productive Simpson clonality was calculated as the square root of Simpson's diversity index over productive rearrangements. Entries here come from immuneACCESS through TCRdb and include only in-frame sequences with V and J called. Some clones fail to appear in such tables; in the studies checked, an unresolved V gene covers under half of the shortfall, and the cause of the remainder is unknown. Clone size and the V and J calls come from that table; the DNA yielded D and trimming. This sample gives about 160,000 clones in total; 92% of them show up just once. The ten largest clones capture about 4.8% of the sample.

One collaborating source in Seattle enrolled patients while the patients were actively infected and followed the patients over time throughout the course of disease. Each collaborating institution followed its own protocols to collect whole blood in K2EDTA tubes. Collaborator samples were shipped for TCRbeta analysis as frozen whole blood, isolated PBMCs, or DNA extracted from either sample type. On the study overall, not on this receptor specifically: How much clinical and demographic metadata was included differed by source and by participant, and the metadata was provided uncurated.

Turning to this clone: Which antigen it targets is not known. Nothing much larger sits one base from this clone, and base qualities are not available.

The sample was peripheral blood. This receptor chain uses TRBV7-8 and TRBJ2-1; 7 nucleotides in the junction match TRBD1. The receptor comes from a man younger than 40 with COVID-19, enrolled during active disease. At the DNA level, the sequence is TGTGCCAGCAGCCCCGGCAGGGGGATCGGTTCTAGGCAGTTCTTC. It specifies CASSPGRGIGSRQFF.